This T cell receptor (beta chain) was captured in a study of blood T cell repertoires in COVID-19. This CDR3 has 13 amino acids. Trimming took 5 bases from V and 3 from J, leaving 10 bases between them. Germline lookup yields CDR1 MNHEY and CDR2 SMNVEV (reference sequence). Researchers sorted participants into cohorts using their self-reported clinical history. Clones were read by immunoSEQ multiplex PCR, and TCRdb kept only the in-frame ones, dropping some. The sample comprises some 350,000 clones, around nine tenths of which are singletons, and less than 6.5% rests with the top ten. Sequencing was performed on PBMCs or T cells enriched from blood (not recorded which). V usage is TRBV27 and J usage is TRBJ1-1; D remains unclear. This receptor was identified in a young man who had recovered from COVID-19. The CDR3: CASSVGVYTEAFF. CDR3 coding DNA: TGTGCCAGCAGTGTCGGGGTTTACACTGAAGCTTTCTTT.